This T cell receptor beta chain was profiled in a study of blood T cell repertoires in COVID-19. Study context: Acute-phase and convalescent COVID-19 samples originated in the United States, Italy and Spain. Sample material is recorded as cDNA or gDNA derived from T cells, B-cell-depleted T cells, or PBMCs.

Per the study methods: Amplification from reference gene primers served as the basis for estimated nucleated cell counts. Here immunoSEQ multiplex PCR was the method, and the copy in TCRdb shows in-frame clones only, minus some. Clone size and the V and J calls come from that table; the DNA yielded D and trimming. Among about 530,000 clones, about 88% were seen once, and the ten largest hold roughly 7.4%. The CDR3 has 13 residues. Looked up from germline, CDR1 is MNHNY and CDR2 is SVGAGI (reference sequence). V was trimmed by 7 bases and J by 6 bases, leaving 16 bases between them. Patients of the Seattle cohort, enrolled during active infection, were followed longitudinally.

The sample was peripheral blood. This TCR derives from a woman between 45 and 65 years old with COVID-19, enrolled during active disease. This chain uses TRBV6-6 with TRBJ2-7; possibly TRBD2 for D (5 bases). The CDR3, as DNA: TGTGCCAGCAACTACGGGGAGATCCGCGAGCAGTACTTC. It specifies CASNYGEIREQYF.